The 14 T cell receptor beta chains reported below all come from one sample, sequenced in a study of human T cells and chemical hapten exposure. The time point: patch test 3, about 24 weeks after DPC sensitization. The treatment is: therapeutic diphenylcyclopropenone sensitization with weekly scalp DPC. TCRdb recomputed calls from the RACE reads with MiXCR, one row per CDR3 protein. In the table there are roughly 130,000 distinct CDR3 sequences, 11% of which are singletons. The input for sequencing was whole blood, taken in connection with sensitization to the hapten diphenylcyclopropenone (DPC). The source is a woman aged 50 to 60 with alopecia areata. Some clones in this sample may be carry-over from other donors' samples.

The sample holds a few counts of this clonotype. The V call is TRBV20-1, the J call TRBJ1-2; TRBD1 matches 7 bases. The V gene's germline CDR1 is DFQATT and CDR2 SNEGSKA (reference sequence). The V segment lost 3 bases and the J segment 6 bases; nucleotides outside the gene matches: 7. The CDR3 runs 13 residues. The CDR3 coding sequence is TGCAGTGCTAGGAAAGGGGGCGCCGATGGCTACACCTTC. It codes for CSARKGGADGYTF.

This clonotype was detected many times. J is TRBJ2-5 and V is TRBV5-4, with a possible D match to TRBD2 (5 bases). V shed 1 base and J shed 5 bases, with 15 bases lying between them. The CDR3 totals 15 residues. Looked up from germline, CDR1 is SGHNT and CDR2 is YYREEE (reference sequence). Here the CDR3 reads CASSLLPTGLETQYF. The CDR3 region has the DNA TGTGCCAGCAGCTTGCTGCCCACGGGGTTGGAGACCCAGTACTTC.

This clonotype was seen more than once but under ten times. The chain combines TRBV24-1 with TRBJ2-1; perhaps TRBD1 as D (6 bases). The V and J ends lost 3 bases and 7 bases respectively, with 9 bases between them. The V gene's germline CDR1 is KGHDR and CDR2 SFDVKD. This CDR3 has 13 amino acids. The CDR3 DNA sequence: TGTGCCACCAGTGATCCAGGGGAAAATGAGCAGTTCTTC. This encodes CATSDPGENEQFF.

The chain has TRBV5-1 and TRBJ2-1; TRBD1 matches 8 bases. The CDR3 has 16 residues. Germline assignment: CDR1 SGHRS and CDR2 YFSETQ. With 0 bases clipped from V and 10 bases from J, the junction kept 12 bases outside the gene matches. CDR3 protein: CASSLGFGQGSWEQFF. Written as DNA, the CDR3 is TGCGCCAGCAGCTTGGGGTTTGGACAGGGATCTTGGGAGCAGTTCTTC.

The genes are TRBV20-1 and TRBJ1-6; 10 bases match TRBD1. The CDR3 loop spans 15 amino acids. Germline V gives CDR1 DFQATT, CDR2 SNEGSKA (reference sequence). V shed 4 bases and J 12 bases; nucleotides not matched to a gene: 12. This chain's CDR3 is CSATNTGTGVEPLHF. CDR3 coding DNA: TGCAGTGCTACTAATACCGGGACAGGGGTCGAACCCCTCCACTTT.

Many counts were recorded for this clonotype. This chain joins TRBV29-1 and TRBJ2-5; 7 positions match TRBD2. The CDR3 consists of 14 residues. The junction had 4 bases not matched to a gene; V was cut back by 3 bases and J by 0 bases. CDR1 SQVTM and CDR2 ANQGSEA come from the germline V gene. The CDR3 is CSVESSGYQETQYF. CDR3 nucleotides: TGCAGCGTTGAGTCTAGCGGATACCAAGAGACCCAGTACTTC.

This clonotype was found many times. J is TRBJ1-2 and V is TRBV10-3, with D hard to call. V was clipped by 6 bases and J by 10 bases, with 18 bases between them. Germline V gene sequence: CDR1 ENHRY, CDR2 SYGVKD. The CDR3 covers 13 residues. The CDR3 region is CAIRLTTLDSYTF. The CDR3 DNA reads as TGTGCCATCAGGTTGACCACATTGGACTCCTACACCTTC.

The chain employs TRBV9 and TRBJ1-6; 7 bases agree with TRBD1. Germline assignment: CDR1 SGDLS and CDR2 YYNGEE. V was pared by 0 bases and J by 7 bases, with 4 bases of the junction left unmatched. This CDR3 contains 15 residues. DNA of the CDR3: TGTGCCAGCAGCGTAGGCGGGACAGCGAATTCACCCCTCCACTTT. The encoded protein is CASSVGGTANSPLHF.

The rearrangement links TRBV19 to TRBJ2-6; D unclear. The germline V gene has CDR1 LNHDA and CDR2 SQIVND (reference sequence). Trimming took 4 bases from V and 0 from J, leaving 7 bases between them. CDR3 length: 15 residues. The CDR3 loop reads CASSTLSSGANVLTF. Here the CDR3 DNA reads TGTGCCAGTAGTACCCTAAGCTCTGGGGCCAACGTCCTGACTTTC.

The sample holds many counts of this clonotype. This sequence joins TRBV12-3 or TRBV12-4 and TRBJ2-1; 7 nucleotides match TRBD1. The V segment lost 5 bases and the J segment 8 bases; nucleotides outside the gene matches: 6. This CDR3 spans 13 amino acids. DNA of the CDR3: TGTGCCAGCAGTCTTGACAGGGTCGATGAGCAGTTCTTC. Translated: CASSLDRVDEQFF.

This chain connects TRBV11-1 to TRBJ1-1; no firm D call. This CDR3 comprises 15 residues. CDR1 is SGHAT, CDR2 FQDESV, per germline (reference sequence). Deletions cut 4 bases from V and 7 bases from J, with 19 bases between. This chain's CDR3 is CASSWLREGSDEAFF. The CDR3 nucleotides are TGTGCCAGCAGCTGGTTGAGAGAAGGGTCCGATGAAGCTTTCTTT.

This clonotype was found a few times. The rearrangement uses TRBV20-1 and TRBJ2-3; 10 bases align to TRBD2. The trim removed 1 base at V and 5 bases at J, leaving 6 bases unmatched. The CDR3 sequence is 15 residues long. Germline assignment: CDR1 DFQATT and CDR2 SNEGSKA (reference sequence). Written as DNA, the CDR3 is TGCAGTGCTAGAGGCAGGACTAGCGGAGGAGATACGCAGTATTTT. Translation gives CSARGRTSGGDTQYF.

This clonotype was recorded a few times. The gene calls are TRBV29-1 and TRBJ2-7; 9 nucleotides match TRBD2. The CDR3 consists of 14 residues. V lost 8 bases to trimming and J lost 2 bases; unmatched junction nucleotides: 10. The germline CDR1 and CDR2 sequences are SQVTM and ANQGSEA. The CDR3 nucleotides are TGCAGCCCTGAGGGCGGGAGGGCTCCCTACGAGCAGTACTTC. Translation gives CSPEGGRAPYEQYF.

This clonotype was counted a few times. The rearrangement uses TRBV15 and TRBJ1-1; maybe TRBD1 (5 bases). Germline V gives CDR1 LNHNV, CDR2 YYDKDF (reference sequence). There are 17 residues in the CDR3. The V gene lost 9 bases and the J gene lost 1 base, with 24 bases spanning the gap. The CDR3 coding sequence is TGTGCCACTAGCCGGGGTGGGGGGGATGGAGCGAACACTGAAGCTTTCTTT. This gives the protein CATSRGGGDGANTEAFF.